This TCR beta chain was recovered during a study of blood T cell repertoires in COVID-19. In the study overall: The study drew acute and convalescent COVID-19 samples from the United States, Italy and Spain. Sources were T cells, B-cell-depleted T cells, or PBMCs; the material itself was cDNA or gDNA.

V trimming: 7 bases; J trimming: 2 bases; junction bases outside the gene matches: 6. Germline CDR1 reads SNHLY; CDR2 reads FYNNEI. The CDR3 consists of 14 residues. In the original analysis: Reference gene primers were amplified, and this amplification served to estimate nucleated cell counts. Measured with immunoSEQ multiplex PCR; TCRdb has only the in-frame clones, and not every one. V, J and clone size reflect that table, while D and trimming were determined from the DNA. Among roughly 8,100 clones listed, around 85% were seen once. This clonotype was sampled from a human donor with active COVID-19. The donor label of this sample is uncertain. Sequenced input: peripheral blood. The chain joins TRBV2 to TRBJ2-3; the match to TRBD2 covers 7 bases. The CDR3 loop is CASTAGTNTDTQYF. The CDR3 nucleotides are TGTGCCAGCACCGCGGGGACTAACACAGATACGCAGTATTTT.